The 30 T cell receptor beta chains below come from one sample, sequenced in a study of blood T cell repertoires in COVID-19. The assay was immunoSEQ multiplex PCR, and TCRdb's table has in-frame clones only and misses some. This sample has under 110,000 clones, with 85% found just once. Sequenced: peripheral blood. These TCRs come from a woman in her 70s with active or convalescent COVID-19.

The table lists this clone with a count of one. The chain employs TRBV5-1 and TRBJ2-1; TRBD1 agrees at 10 bases. Per the germline V gene, CDR1 is SGHRS and CDR2 is YFSETQ. Germline trimming cut 0 bases from V and 6 bases from J; bases unmatched to any gene: 6. The CDR3 has 16 residues. The CDR3 loop is CASSLARQGASNEQFF. The DNA for the CDR3 is TGCGCCAGCAGCTTGGCCAGACAGGGGGCGAGCAATGAGCAGTTCTTC. Combining the CDR3 with reference TRBV5-1 and TRBJ2-1 gives the whole variable domain KAGVTQTPRYLIKTRGQQVTLSCSPISGHRSVSWYQQTPGQGLQFLFEYFSETQRNKGNFPGRFSGRQFSNSRSEMNVSTLELGDSALYLCASSLARQGASNEQFFGPGTRLTVL.

The V gene is TRBV21-1, the J gene TRBJ1-5. TRBV21-1 is a listed pseudogene. The CDR3 is 12 residues long. The CDR3 region has the DNA TGTGCCAGCACCCTTAGCAATCAGCCCCAGCATTTT. As protein: CASTLSNQPQHF.

About this clone itself: The junction departs from germline at one end; a sequencing error may be responsible. V and J are TRBV12-3 or TRBV12-4 and TRBJ2-5; D is uncertain. The CDR3 has 12 residues. The CDR3 bases are TGTGCCAGCAGCTTAGACCTTAGGACCCAGTACTTC. It translates to CASSLDLRTQYF.

The V call is TRBV24-1, the J call TRBJ2-1, with D possibly matching TRBD1 (6 bases). The CDR3 loop spans 13 amino acids. The ends were cut back, 2 bases at V and 9 bases at J, with 10 bases in the middle. Germline lookup yields CDR1 KGHDR and CDR2 SFDVKD. The CDR3 DNA reads TGTGCCACCAGTGATTACGCAGGGGTTGAGCAGTTCTTC. This codes for CATSDYAGVEQFF.

V and J are TRBV7-9 and TRBJ1-2, with 7 bases identical to TRBD1. Per the germline V gene, CDR1 is SEHNR and CDR2 is FQNEAQ (reference sequence). CDR3 length: 15 amino acids. After removal of 5 bases from V and 8 bases from J, the junction contained 14 bases not matched to a gene. The CDR3, as DNA: TGTGCCAGCAGCCTGGGTAGGGGGCAATTGTCGGGCTACACCTTC. Translation: CASSLGRGQLSGYTF.

V gene TRBV18 combines with J gene TRBJ2-2; 9 bases agree with TRBD1. The CDR3 runs to 16 residues. The junction had 7 bases not matched to a gene; V was cut back by 1 base and J by 7 bases. Looked up from germline, CDR1 is KGHSH and CDR2 is LQKENI. The CDR3: CASSPLRTGDHGELFF. The CDR3, as DNA: TGTGCCAGCTCACCACTTAGGACAGGGGATCACGGGGAGCTGTTTTTT. Supplemented by reference TRBV18 and TRBJ2-2, the full variable domain reads NAGVMQNPRHLVRRRGQEARLRCSPMKGHSHVYWYRQLPEEGLKFMVYLQKENIIDESGMPKERFSAEFPKEGPSILRIQQVVRGDSAAYFCASSPLRTGDHGELFFGEGSRLTVL.

V and J are TRBV7-8 and TRBJ2-5; D is possibly TRBD1 (5 bases). CDR3 length: 17 amino acids. From germline, CDR1 is SGHVS and CDR2 FQNEAQ. Trimming took off 5 bases at V and 5 bases at J, with 24 bases between the two ends. The CDR3 coding sequence is TGTGCCAGCAGCCCCAAGGGCCCCGCAGGGTTATTCGAGACCCAGTACTTC. Its protein is CASSPKGPAGLFETQYF.

The chain links TRBV18 to TRBJ2-3; 8 bases line up with TRBD2. CDR3 length equals 14 residues. Per the germline V gene, CDR1 is KGHSH and CDR2 is LQKENI. V was pared by 4 bases and J by 5 bases, with 5 bases of the junction left unmatched. CDR3 coding DNA: TGTGCCAGCTCACTGGGACTAGGCGGAGATACGCAGTATTTT. This sequence encodes CASSLGLGGDTQYF.

This chain joins TRBV5-1 and TRBJ2-3, with a weak D call TRBD1 (5 bases). Germline lookup yields CDR1 SGHRS and CDR2 YFSETQ. V lost 4 bases, J lost 2 bases, and 11 bases lay in between. There are 14 residues in the CDR3. The CDR3, as DNA: TGCGCCAGCAGCCCCCAGGGTGTCACAGATACGCAGTATTTT. Amino acids: CASSPQGVTDTQYF.

This rearrangement joins TRBV6-2 or TRBV6-3 to TRBJ2-1; 8 nucleotides agree with TRBD1. Germline values: CDR1 MNHEY, CDR2 SVGEGT. J gave up 0 bases and V 1 base, and 8 bases lay outside the gene matches. This CDR3 has 18 amino acids. The CDR3 here is CASSYLQTGVPSYNEQFF. DNA of the CDR3: TGTGCCAGCAGTTACTTACAGACAGGGGTCCCCTCCTACAATGAGCAGTTCTTC.

This rearrangement joins TRBV7-2 to TRBJ2-7; D might be TRBD2 (5 bases). There are 16 residues in the CDR3. CDR1 SGHTA and CDR2 FQGNSA come from the germline V gene. V was clipped by 1 base and J by 1 base, with 14 bases between them. The DNA for the CDR3 is TGTGCCAGCAGCTTAGGAGGGTTTAAGTTTTCCTACGAGCAGTACTTC. As protein: CASSLGGFKFSYEQYF.

The rearrangement joins TRBV28 to TRBJ1-2, with D maybe TRBD1 (6 bases). The CDR3 extends over 14 amino acids. Looked up from germline, CDR1 is MDHEN and CDR2 is SYDVKM. Trimming took 8 bases from V and 6 from J, leaving 19 bases between them. CDR3: CASAPRGGVHGYTF. The CDR3, as DNA: TGTGCCAGCGCCCCACGAGGGGGAGTCCATGGCTACACCTTC.

V usage is TRBV28 and J usage is TRBJ2-3; 8 positions match TRBD2. Germline trimming cut 5 bases from V and 7 bases from J; bases unmatched to any gene: 8. CDR3 size: 14 residues. In germline, CDR1 is MDHEN, CDR2 SYDVKM. This CDR3 is CASSPGGATNTQYF. Written as DNA, the CDR3 is TGTGCCAGCAGTCCCGGGGGGGCCACGAATACGCAGTATTTT.

This rearrangement joins TRBV11-2 to TRBJ1-3, with D uncertain. This CDR3 contains 15 residues. In germline, CDR1 is SGHAT, CDR2 FQNNGV. The V end was cut by 5 bases, the J end by 4 bases, with 15 bases between. The CDR3 protein is CASSRVAGSGNTIYF. The CDR3 DNA is TGTGCCAGCAGCCGGGTGGCGGGGAGCGGAAACACCATATATTTT.

V is TRBV29-1 and J is TRBJ1-1; no firm D call. CDR3 size: 13 residues. Per the germline V gene, CDR1 is SQVTM and CDR2 is ANQGSEA. The germline V and J ends were trimmed by 6 bases and 3 bases, with 14 bases remaining between them. The DNA for the CDR3 is TGCAGCGTCTATAATCGGGTTCACACTGAAGCTTTCTTT. Its protein is CSVYNRVHTEAFF. Using reference TRBV29-1 and TRBJ1-1 for the parts outside the CDR3, the full variable domain is SAVISQKPSRDICQRGTSLTIQCQVDSQVTMMFWYRQQPGQSLTLIATANQGSEATYESGFVIDKFPISRPNLTFSTLTVSNMSPEDSSIYLCSVYNRVHTEAFFGQGTRLTVV.

The chain uses TRBV28 and TRBJ1-2; D is ambiguous. The ends were cut back, 3 bases at V and 6 bases at J, with 17 bases in the middle. CDR1 MDHEN and CDR2 SYDVKM come from the germline V gene. The CDR3 has 15 amino acids. The CDR3 sequence: CASSFLGPSEDGYTF. Here the CDR3 DNA reads TGTGCCAGCAGTTTCTTGGGCCCGTCGGAGGATGGCTACACCTTC.

The gene calls are TRBV19 and TRBJ1-1; TRBD1 is a possible D gene (5 bases). CDR1 and CDR2 (germline): LNHDA, SQIVND (reference sequence). The CDR3 length is 14 residues. V lost 3 bases and J 4 bases, leaving 12 bases between the germline ends. The CDR3 DNA follows: TGTGCCAGTAGTATTCAGGGCGGCGGCACTGAAGCTTTCTTT. This translates into CASSIQGGGTEAFF.

The chain combines TRBV5-5 with TRBJ2-7; 9 bases line up with TRBD2. J lost 3 bases, V lost 0 bases, and 10 bases had no gene match. CDR1 is SGHKS, CDR2 YYEKEE, per germline (reference sequence). The CDR3 length is 17 residues. The CDR3 sequence: CASSLASGDGLYYEQYF. Written as DNA, the CDR3 is TGTGCCAGCAGCTTGGCTAGCGGGGATGGGTTGTACTACGAGCAGTACTTC.

This sequence joins TRBV6-1 and TRBJ2-7; 12 nucleotides align to TRBD2. The CDR3 is 15 amino acids. Germline CDR1 and CDR2: MNHNS and SASEGT. V shed 0 bases and J 7 bases; nucleotides not matched to a gene: 4. CDR3 sequence reads: CASSEARTSGTEQYF. CDR3 DNA: TGTGCCAGCAGTGAAGCGAGGACTAGCGGGACAGAGCAGTACTTC.

This rearrangement joins TRBV3-1 (or the pseudogene TRBV3-2) to TRBJ1-5; tentative D call: TRBD1 (6 bases). The CDR3 sequence is 15 residues long. From germline, CDR1 is LGHDT and CDR2 YNNKEL (reference sequence). V was trimmed by 0 bases and J by 5 bases, leaving 11 bases between them. The CDR3 DNA follows: TGTGCCAGCAGCCAAGATGCAGGGGCGGATCAGCCCCAGCATTTT. Its translation is CASSQDAGADQPQHF.

J is TRBJ2-1 and V is TRBV3-1 (or the pseudogene TRBV3-2); TRBD2 matches 15 bases. V lost 6 bases to trimming and J lost 7 bases; unmatched junction nucleotides: 7. The germline gives CDR1 LGHDT, CDR2 YNNKEL (reference sequence). This CDR3 has 16 amino acids. CDR3 bases: TGTGCCAGCAGACGGACTAGCGGGGGGGTCGTGAATGAGCAGTTCTTC. It codes for CASRRTSGGVVNEQFF.

The V call is TRBV27, the J call TRBJ1-2; D is possibly TRBD1 (5 bases). This CDR3 spans 16 amino acids. Deletions cut 0 bases from V and 1 base from J, with 12 bases between. Germline lookup yields CDR1 MNHEY and CDR2 SMNVEV (reference sequence). The CDR3 reads CASSLSQGLGNYGYTF. In DNA, the CDR3 is TGTGCCAGCAGTTTATCTCAGGGTTTAGGTAACTATGGCTACACCTTC.

This clone was seen only a few times. This chain joins TRBV3-1 (or the pseudogene TRBV3-2) and TRBJ2-1, with 10 bases aligning to TRBD1. J was trimmed by 7 bases and V by 9 bases; bases with no gene match: 18. Germline V gene data show CDR1 as LGHDT and CDR2 as YNNKEL (reference sequence). The CDR3 has 17 residues. The CDR3 protein is CARDRGPTALKGNEQFF. CDR3 sequence (DNA): TGTGCCAGAGACAGGGGGCCCACTGCTCTTAAGGGGAATGAGCAGTTCTTC.

The chain couples TRBV6-2 or TRBV6-3 to TRBJ2-2; TRBD2 agrees at 7 bases. There are 15 residues in the CDR3. V was pared by 3 bases and J by 1 base, with 2 bases of the junction left unmatched. Germline CDR1 MNHEY, CDR2 SVGEGT. The CDR3 here is CASSYGRVNTGELFF. CDR3 nucleotides: TGTGCCAGCAGTTATGGGAGGGTGAACACCGGGGAGCTGTTTTTT.

Comment on this clone: Different DNA sequences within this sample yield the same CDR3. This chain connects TRBV28 to TRBJ1-4; the D gene is possibly TRBD1 (6 bases). This CDR3 spans 13 amino acids. Trimming took off 6 bases at V and 2 bases at J, with 7 bases between the two ends. CDR1 and CDR2 (germline): MDHEN, SYDVKM. CDR3 protein: CASRDSTNEKLFF. The CDR3 DNA reads TGTGCCAGCAGGGACAGCACTAATGAAAAACTGTTTTTT. Variable domain in full (rest from reference TRBV28 and TRBJ1-4): DVKVTQSSRYLVKRTGEKVFLECVQDMDHENMFWYRQDPGLGLRLIYFSYDVKMKEKGDIPEGYSVSREKKERFSLILESASTNQTSMYLCASRDSTNEKLFFGSGTQLSVL.

This clone was detected a few times. The rearrangement uses TRBV18 and TRBJ2-5, with TRBD2 identical over 9 bases. CDR1 KGHSH and CDR2 LQKENI come from the germline V gene. The CDR3 contains 17 residues. V shed 3 bases, J shed 5 bases, and the junction held 13 bases outside the gene matches. In nucleotides, the CDR3 is TGTGCCAGCTCACCGACCGAGACTAGCGGACTTCGGGAGACCCAGTACTTC. Amino acids: CASSPTETSGLRETQYF.

This chain uses TRBV3-1 (or the pseudogene TRBV3-2) with TRBJ2-3; 9 bases line up with TRBD2. The length of the CDR3 is 16 residues. Germline V gene data show CDR1 as LGHDT and CDR2 as YNNKEL (reference sequence). J lost 3 bases, V lost 3 bases, and 7 bases had no gene match. CDR3 DNA: TGTGCCAGCAGCCAGAGAGCGGGGGGCATAACAGATACGCAGTATTTT. Its translation: CASSQRAGGITDTQYF.

The rearrangement joins TRBV7-3 to TRBJ2-3; D perhaps matches TRBD2 (5 bases). Germline values: CDR1 SGHTA, CDR2 FQGTGA. The V end lost 5 bases, the J end lost 1 base, and 10 bases lay between the germline ends. CDR3 length: 14 residues. The CDR3, as DNA: TGTGCCAGCAGCCGTGTCGGGGGCACAGATACGCAGTATTTT. Protein sequence: CASSRVGGTDTQYF.

The J gene is TRBJ2-7, the V gene TRBV19, with 11 bases aligning to TRBD2. V dropped 2 bases and J dropped 6; count of bases not matched to a gene: 9. The CDR3 runs 16 residues. Per the germline V gene, CDR1 is LNHDA and CDR2 is SQIVND (reference sequence). The CDR3 DNA reads TGTGCCAGTAGTATACTAGCGGGGGGCCGTTTCGTCGAGCAGTACTTC. Translating gives CASSILAGGRFVEQYF.

This chain joins TRBV5-1 and TRBJ1-4, with TRBD1 matching over 7 bases. This CDR3 is 14 amino acids long. V shed 0 bases and J 6 bases; nucleotides not matched to a gene: 2. CDR1 SGHRS and CDR2 YFSETQ come from the germline V gene. CDR3 residues: CASSLDRGDEKLFF. Here the CDR3 DNA reads TGCGCCAGCAGCTTGGACAGGGGCGATGAAAAACTGTTTTTT.